This T cell receptor (beta chain) was captured by sequencing in a study of T-cell reconstitution after alpha-beta-depleted transplantation in children. TCRbeta library preparation incorporated unique molecular identifiers. TCRdb reanalysed the PCR reads using MiXCR and keeps one entry per CDR3 protein. The sample comprises 300,000 or so distinct CDR3 sequences, over 8% of which are singletons, and 9.5% to 13% rests with the top ten. The CDR3 has 14 residues. Trimming removed 3 bases at V and 0 bases at J, with 10 bases between. In germline, CDR1 is DFQATT, CDR2 SNEGSKA (reference sequence). This clonotype was seen just once.

The source of this sequence is a human donor who donated a stem cell graft to a child with SCID. The sample consisted of PBMCs from the stem cell graft donor, taken from the stem cell graft. The chain links TRBV20-1 to TRBJ2-3; D is unresolved. In DNA form, the CDR3 reads TGCAGTGCTAGCCTGCTTACTAGCACAGATACGCAGTATTTT. Its protein product is CSASLLTSTDTQYF.